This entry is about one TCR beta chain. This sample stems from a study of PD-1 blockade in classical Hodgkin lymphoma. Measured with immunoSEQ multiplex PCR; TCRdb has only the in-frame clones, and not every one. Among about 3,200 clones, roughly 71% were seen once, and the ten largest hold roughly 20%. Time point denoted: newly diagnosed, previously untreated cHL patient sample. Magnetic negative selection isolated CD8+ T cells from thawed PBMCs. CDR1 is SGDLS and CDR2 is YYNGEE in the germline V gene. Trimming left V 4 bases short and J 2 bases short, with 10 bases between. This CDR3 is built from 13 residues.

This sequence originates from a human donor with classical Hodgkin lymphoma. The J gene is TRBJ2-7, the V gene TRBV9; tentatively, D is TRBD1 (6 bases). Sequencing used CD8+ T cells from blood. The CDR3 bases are TGTGCCAGCAGCCCTACAGGGCCCTACGAGCAGTACTTC. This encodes CASSPTGPYEQYF.